This T cell receptor beta chain emerged from a study of quantifying T cell responses using KT2 cells. In the study overall: Reverse transcription used primers in the TCR alpha and beta constant regions. Under optimum conditions, T4 ligation efficiency was estimated at more than 8.5%.

Known numbers of the T cell clone KT2 were added to PBMC. Different KT2-to-PBMC ratios were created with a constant PBMC count. The CDR3 totals 13 residues. CDR1 is GTSNPN, CDR2 SVGIG, per germline (reference sequence). Concerning this clonotype: Its matching antigen is unknown. This may arise from a read error, as a much more abundant clone is one base away.

A single-stranded UMI oligo with SP2 sequence was ligated to cDNA 3' ends. An equimolar mix of RC1.1 and RC1.2 primed the beta chain across TRBC1 and TRBC2. Each CDR3 protein gets one entry after TCRdb re-called the UMI-ligation and nested PCR reads with MiXCR. The repertoire consists of approximately 60,000 distinct CDR3 sequences, with 9% to 15% occurring once and the leading ten covering roughly 10%. Study findings and constraints: At about one KT2 cell per 100,000 PBMC, KT2 sequences were still detected.

The TCR comes from a human donor. Source material: PBMCs spiked with cells of the T cell clone KT2. The chain is built from TRBV30 and TRBJ1-2; 7 nucleotides align to TRBD1. The CDR3: CAWSSGQNYGYNF. CDR3 nucleotide sequence: TGTGCCTGGAGTTCGGGACAGAACTATGGCTACAACTTC.